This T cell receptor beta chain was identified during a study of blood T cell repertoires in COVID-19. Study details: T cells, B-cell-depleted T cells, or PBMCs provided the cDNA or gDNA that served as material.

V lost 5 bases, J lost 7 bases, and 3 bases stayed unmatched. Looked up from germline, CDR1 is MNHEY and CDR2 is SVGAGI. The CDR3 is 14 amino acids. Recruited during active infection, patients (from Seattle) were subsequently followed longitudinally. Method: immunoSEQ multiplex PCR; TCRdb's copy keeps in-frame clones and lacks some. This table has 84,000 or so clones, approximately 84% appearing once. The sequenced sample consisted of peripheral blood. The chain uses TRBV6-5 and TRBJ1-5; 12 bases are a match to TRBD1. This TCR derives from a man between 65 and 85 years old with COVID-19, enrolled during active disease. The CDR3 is CASSTGTGGQPQHF. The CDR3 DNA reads TGTGCCAGCAGTACCGGGACAGGGGGCCAGCCCCAGCATTTT.